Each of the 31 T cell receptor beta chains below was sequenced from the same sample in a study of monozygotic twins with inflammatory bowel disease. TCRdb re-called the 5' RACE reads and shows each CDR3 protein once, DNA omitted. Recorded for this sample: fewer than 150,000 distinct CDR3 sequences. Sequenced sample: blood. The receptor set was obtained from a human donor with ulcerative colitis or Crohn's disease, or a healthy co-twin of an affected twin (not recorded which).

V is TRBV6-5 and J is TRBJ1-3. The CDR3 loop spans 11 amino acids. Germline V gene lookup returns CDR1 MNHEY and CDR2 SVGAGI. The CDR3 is CASGSGNTIYF.

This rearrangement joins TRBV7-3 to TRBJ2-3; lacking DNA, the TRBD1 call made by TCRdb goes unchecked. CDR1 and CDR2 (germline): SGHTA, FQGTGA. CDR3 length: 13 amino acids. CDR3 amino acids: CASSYGGADTQYF.

The CDR3 is CASSLGLGSTDTQYF. The chain couples TRBV5-6 to TRBJ2-3; TCRdb calls TRBD2, which cannot be checked without DNA. CDR3 length equals 15 residues. Germline V lookup: CDR1 SGHDT, CDR2 YYEEEE.

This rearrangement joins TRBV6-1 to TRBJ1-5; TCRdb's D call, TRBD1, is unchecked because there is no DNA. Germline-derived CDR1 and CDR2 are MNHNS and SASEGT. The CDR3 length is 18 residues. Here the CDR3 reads CASSERRGRDISNQPQHF.

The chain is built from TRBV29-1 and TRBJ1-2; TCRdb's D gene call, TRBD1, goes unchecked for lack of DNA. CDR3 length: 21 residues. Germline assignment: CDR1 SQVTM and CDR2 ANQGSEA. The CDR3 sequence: CSVEALGLGYGTGLPNYGYTF.

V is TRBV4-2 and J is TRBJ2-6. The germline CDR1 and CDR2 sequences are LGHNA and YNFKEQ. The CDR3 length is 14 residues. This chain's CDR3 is CASSQRSGANVLTF.

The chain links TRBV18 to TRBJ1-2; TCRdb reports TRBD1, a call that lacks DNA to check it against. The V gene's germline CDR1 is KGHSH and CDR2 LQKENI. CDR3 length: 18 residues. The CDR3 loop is CASSPLGLGQGVNYGYTF. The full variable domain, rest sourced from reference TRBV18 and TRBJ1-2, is NAGVMQNPRHLVRRRGQEARLRCSPMKGHSHVYWYRQLPEEGLKFMVYLQKENIIDESGMPKERFSAEFPKEGPSILRIQQVVRGDSAAYFCASSPLGLGQGVNYGYTFGSGTRLTVV.

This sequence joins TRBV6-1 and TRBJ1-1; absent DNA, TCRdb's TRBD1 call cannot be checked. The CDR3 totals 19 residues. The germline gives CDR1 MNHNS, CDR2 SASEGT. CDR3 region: CASSELARRTGRGNTEAFF.

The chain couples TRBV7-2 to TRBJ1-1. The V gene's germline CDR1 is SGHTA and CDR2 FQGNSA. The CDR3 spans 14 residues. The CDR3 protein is CASSLLAGNTEAFF.

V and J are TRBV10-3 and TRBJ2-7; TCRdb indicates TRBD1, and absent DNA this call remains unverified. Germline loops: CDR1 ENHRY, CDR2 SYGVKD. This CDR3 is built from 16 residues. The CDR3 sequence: CATRDPGRGATYEQYF.

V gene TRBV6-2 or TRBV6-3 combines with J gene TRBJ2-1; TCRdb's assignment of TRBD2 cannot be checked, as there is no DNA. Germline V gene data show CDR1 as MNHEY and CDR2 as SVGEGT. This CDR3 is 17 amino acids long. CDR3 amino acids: CASSYSASGGQYNEQFF.

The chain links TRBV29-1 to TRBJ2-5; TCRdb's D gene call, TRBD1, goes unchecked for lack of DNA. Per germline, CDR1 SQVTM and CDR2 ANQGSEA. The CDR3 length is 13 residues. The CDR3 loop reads CSVIGRYQETQYF.

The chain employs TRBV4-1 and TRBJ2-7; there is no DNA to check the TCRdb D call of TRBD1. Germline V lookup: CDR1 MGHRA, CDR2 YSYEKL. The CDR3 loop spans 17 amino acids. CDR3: CASSQDRETGASYEQYF.

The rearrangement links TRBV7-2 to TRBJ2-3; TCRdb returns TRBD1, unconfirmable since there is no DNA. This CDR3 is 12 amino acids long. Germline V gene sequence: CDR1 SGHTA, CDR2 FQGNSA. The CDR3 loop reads CASSRDRDTQYF.

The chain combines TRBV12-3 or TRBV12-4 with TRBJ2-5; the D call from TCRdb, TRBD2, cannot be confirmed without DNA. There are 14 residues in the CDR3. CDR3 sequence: CASTLAGGTQTQYF.

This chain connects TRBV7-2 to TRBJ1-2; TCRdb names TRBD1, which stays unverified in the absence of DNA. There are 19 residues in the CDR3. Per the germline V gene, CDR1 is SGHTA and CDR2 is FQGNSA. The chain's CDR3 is CASSLAGQGVLSLLYGYTF.

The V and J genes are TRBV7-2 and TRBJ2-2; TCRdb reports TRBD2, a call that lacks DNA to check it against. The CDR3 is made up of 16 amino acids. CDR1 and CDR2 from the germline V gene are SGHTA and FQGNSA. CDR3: CASSLVVTAQGGELFF.

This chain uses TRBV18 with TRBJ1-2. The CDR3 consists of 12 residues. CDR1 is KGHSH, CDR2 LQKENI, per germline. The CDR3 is CASSPRNGGYTF.

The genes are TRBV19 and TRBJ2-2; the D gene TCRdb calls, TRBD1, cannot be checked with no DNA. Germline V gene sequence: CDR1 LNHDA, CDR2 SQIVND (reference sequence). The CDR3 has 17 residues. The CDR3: CASKPTGGQGNTGELFF.

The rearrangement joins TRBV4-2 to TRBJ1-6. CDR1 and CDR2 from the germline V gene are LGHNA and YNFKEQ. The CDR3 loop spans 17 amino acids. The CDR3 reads CASSPIIGGPNNSPLHF.

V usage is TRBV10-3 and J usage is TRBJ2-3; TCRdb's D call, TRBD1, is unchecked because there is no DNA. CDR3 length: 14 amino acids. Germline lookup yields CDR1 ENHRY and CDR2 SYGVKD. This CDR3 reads CAIRRGGDGDTQYF.

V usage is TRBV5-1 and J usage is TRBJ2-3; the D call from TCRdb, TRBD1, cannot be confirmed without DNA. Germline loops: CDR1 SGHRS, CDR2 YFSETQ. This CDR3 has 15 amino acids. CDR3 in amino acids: CASSSWGQNTDTQYF.

This chain's CDR3 is CASSSTGAGVGTEAFF. The chain links TRBV5-1 to TRBJ1-1; the D call from TCRdb, TRBD1, cannot be confirmed without DNA. Germline assignment: CDR1 SGHRS and CDR2 YFSETQ. The CDR3 loop spans 16 amino acids. The whole variable domain, remainder taken from reference TRBV5-1 and TRBJ1-1, is KAGVTQTPRYLIKTRGQQVTLSCSPISGHRSVSWYQQTPGQGLQFLFEYFSETQRNKGNFPGRFSGRQFSNSRSEMNVSTLELGDSALYLCASSSTGAGVGTEAFFGQGTRLTVV.

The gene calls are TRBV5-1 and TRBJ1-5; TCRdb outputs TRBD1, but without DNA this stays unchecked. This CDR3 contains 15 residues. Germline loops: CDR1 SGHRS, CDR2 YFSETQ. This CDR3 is CASSVTGTLNQPQHF.

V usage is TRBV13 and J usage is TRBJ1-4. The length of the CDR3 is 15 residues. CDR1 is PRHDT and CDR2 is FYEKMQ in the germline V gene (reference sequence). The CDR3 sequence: CASSGTGLGVEKLFF.

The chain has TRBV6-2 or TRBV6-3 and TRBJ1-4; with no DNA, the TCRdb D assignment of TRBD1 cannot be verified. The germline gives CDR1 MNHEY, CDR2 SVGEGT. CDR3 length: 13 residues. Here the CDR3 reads CASTRAAPEKLFF.

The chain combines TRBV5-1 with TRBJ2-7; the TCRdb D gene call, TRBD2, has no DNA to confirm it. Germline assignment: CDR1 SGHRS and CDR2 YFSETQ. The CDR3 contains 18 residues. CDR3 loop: CASSLDWTSGVPPYEQYF.

The CDR3 loop reads CAIFRQGKNYGYTF. V gene TRBV10-2 combines with J gene TRBJ1-2; TCRdb's D call of TRBD1 is untestable without DNA. The CDR3 length is 14 residues. Per germline, CDR1 WSHSY and CDR2 SAAADI.

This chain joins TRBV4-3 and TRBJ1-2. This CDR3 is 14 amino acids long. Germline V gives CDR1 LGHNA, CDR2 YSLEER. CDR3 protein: CASSQGFGSYGYTF.

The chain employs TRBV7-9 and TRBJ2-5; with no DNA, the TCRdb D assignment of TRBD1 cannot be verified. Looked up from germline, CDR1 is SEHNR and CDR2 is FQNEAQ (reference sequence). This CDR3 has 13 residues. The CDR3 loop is CASSSGQGSTQYF.

CDR3 protein: CASSLGQPIYEQYF. V usage is TRBV7-9 and J usage is TRBJ2-7. The germline CDR1 and CDR2 sequences are SEHNR and FQNEAQ (reference sequence). CDR3 length: 14 amino acids.